This TCR beta chain was recovered during a study of blood T cell repertoires in COVID-19 (dated by TCRdb to about 2020). General notes on the study: Samples covering the acute and convalescent phases of COVID-19 were provided by collaborators in the United States, Italy and Spain. Samples came from the ongoing ImmuneRACE study (first 160 participants) plus 1,254 subjects from 6 global collaborators. The dataset comprised deeply sampled blood TCRbeta repertoires from subjects exposed to, actively infected with, or recovered from COVID-19. HLA class I and class II types, where available, came from metadata supplied by the sample provider rather than from assay-based typing. The sample metadata nearly always contained a de-identified subject ID, COVID-19 status, age in years and sex. The material from the prospective study consisted of cDNA or gDNA derived from T cells, B-cell-depleted T cells, or PBMCs. The repertoires were made available in a free public database intended to serve as a resource for research on the immune response to SARS-CoV-2.

Worth noting for this clone: Its binding antigen is unknown. Base qualities are not recorded, but no much larger clone differs from it by a single base.

Results and caveats for the whole study, not just this receptor: Clinical and demographic metadata were provided uncurated, with the amount varying by source and participant.

Whole blood was collected in K2EDTA tubes by collaborating institutions according to the institutions' own protocols. Collaborator samples were shipped for TCRbeta analysis as frozen whole blood, isolated PBMCs, or DNA extracted from either sample type. The immunoSEQ Assay, a bias-controlled multiplex PCR, was used to amplify TCRbeta CDR3 regions from genomic DNA. On the study's bioinformatics: The number of nucleated cells in each sample was estimated by amplification of reference gene primers within the assay. To quantify the absolute abundance of each unique TCRbeta CDR3 rearrangement, sequence reads were collapsed and filtered. For each sample, productive Simpson clonality was calculated as the square root of Simpson's diversity index across productive rearrangements. The source is immuneACCESS, and TCRdb retained only in-frame sequences with V and J called. Part of the clones is not carried over; for the studies checked, unresolved V genes explain less than half of this, and the remainder is unexplained. From that table come the V and J calls and clone size; the DNA was used to work out D and trimming. The sample profile shows fewer than 350,000 clones; roughly 79% of them were found once. The ten biggest clones cover less than 3% of the sample.

The TCR comes from a woman aged 55-69 years with active or convalescent COVID-19. Input material: peripheral blood.

The DNA sequence reads TGTGCCAGCTCTCGGAGAGATACGCAGTATTTT. It translates to CASSRRDTQYF. The chain links TRBV5-6 with TRBJ2-3; there is no confident call for the D gene. Relative to germline, V is 7 bases shorter and J is 5 bases shorter, with 8 bases between their ends. The CDR3 measures 11 amino acids from cysteine to phenylalanine. Only the CDR3 region is kept as DNA, spanning 33 bases read in frame from base 1. Taken from the germline V gene, the CDR1 and CDR2 loops are SGHDT and YYEEEE.